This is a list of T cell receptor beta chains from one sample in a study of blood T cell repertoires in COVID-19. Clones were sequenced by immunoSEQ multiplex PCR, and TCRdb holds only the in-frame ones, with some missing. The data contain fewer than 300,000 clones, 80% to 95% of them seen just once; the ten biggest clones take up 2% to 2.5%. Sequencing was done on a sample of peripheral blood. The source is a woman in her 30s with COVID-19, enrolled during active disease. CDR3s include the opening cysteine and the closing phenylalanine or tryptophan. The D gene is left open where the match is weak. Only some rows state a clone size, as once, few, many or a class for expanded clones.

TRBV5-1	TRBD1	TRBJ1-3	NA	TGCGCCAGCAGCCCGACAGGGGCGGAGAGAAACACCATATATTTT	CASSPTGAERNTIYF
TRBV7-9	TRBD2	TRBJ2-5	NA	TGTGCCAGCACCAGCTTGGGGCTAGCGGGAGAGACCCAGTACTTC	CASTSLGLAGETQYF
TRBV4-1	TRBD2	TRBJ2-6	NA	TGCGCCAGCAGCCAGGGAGGGCGTTACTCTGGGGCCAACGTCCTGACTTTC	CASSQGGRYSGANVLTF
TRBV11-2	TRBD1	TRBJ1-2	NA	TGTGCCAGCAGCTCCGAGGGGGCTATTGTTGGCTACACCTTC	CASSSEGAIVGYTF
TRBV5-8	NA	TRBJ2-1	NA	TGTGCCAGCAGCTTGGCGGGCAGGGGTCCGAGACTTTCCTACAATGAGCAGTTCTTC	CASSLAGRGPRLSYNEQFF
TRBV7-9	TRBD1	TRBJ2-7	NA	TGTGCCAGCAGCCTGGGACAGCTCTACGAGCAGTACTTC	CASSLGQLYEQYF
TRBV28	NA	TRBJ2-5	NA	TGTGCCAGCATGAACAGTAACCAAGAGACCCAGTACTTC	CASMNSNQETQYF
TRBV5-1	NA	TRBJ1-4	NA	TGCGCCAGCAGGGCAGGGCTTAATGAAAAACTGTTTTTT	CASRAGLNEKLFF
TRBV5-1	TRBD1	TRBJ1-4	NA	TGCGCCAGCAGCCGGGGGACAGCTAATGAAAAACTGTTTTTT	CASSRGTANEKLFF
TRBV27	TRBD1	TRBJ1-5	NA	TGTGCCAGCAGTCTCCAGGGGGCTGGGCAGCCCCAGCATTTT	CASSLQGAGQPQHF
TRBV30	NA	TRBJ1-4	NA	TGTGCCTGGATTCCGGTCAGCGCGGCTAATGAAAAACTGTTTTTT	CAWIPVSAANEKLFF
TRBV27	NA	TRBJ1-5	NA	TGTGCCAGCAGTTTAAGAGGGTACGGAGGGAATCAGCCCCAGCATTTT	CASSLRGYGGNQPQHF
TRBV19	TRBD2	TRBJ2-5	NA	TGTGCCAGTGGGCGAGGTCCGGCGGGACTAGCACTTAAGGAGACCCAGTACTTC	CASGRGPAGLALKETQYF
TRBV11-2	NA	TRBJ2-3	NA	TGTGCCAGCAGCTTCTGGGAGAGCGACACAGATACGCAGTATTTT	CASSFWESDTDTQYF
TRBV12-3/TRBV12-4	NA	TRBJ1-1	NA	TGTGCCAGCAGTTTACAATCCGAAGCTTTCTTT	CASSLQSEAFF
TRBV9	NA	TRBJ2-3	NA	TGTGCCAGCAGCGTAGGTGCAGAACGAATCACAGATACGCAGTATTTT	CASSVGAERITDTQYF
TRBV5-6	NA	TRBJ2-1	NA	TGTGCCAGCAGCTTAGGTATCGGGGGTAATGAGCAGTTCTTC	CASSLGIGGNEQFF
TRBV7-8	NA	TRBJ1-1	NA	TGTGCCAGCAGCCCCACAGAGAACACTGAAGCTTTCTTT	CASSPTENTEAFF
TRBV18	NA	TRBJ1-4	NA	TGTGCCAGCTCAGAACAGGGACGGCTAAATGAAAAACTGTTTTTT	CASSEQGRLNEKLFF
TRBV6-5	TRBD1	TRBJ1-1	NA	TGTGCCAGCAGTTCGGGACAGGGGGCGGACACTGAAGCTTTCTTT	CASSSGQGADTEAFF
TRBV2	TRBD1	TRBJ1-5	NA	TGTGCCAGCAGTGCAACGGGACAGGGTTATCAGCCCCAGCATTTT	CASSATGQGYQPQHF
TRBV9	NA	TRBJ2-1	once	TGTGCCAGCAGCGCCAGGGTTGAAATTGGTAATGAGCAGTTCTTC	CASSARVEIGNEQFF
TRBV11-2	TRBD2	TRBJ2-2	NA	TGTGCCAGCAGCCATGGGACTAAACCCACCGGGGAGCTGTTTTTT	CASSHGTKPTGELFF
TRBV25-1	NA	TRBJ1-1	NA	TGTGCCAGCAGGAGGGATACTGAAGCTTTCTTT	CASRRDTEAFF
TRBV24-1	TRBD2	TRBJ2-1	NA	TGTGCCACCAGTGACGTGGGCGGGAGAGCTCTTGAGCAGTTCTTC	CATSDVGGRALEQFF
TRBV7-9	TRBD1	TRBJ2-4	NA	TGTGCCAGCAGCTTGGGACAGGGTGGGAGCATTCAGTACTTC	CASSLGQGGSIQYF
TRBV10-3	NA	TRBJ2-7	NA	TGTGCCATCAGTGAGTCGGGTCAGGCGGGGTACGAGCAGTACTTC	CAISESGQAGYEQYF
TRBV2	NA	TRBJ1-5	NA	TGTGCCAGCGGGATCACAGGTTCGGGTCAGCCCCAGCATTTT	CASGITGSGQPQHF
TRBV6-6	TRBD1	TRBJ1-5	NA	TGTGCCAGCAGTGGGACAGTGCATCAGCCCCAGCATTTT	CASSGTVHQPQHF
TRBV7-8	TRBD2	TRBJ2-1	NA	TGTGCCAGCAGCCCCAGCAGTTTAGCGGGAGGAAATGAGCAGTTCTTC	CASSPSSLAGGNEQFF
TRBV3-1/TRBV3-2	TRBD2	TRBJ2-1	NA	TGTGCCAGCAGCCCTTTGACTAGCGTCTACAATGAGCAGTTCTTC	CASSPLTSVYNEQFF
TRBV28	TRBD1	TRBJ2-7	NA	TGTGCCAGCAGACCCGGGACAGGGGGCTTCGAGCAGTACTTC	CASRPGTGGFEQYF
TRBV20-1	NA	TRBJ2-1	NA	TGCAGTGCTAGTACCAGGAACAATGAGCAGTTCTTC	CSASTRNNEQFF
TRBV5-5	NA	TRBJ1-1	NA	TGTGCCAGCAGCTTAAGCGACGGGAACACTGAAGCTTTCTTT	CASSLSDGNTEAFF
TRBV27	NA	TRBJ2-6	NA	TGTGCCAGCAGTTCAGACTGGTCTGGGGCCAACGTCCTGACTTTC	CASSSDWSGANVLTF
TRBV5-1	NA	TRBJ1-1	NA	TGCGCCAGCAGCCCACAGGGCGAGACTGAAGCTTTCTTT	CASSPQGETEAFF
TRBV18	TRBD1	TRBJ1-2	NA	TGTGCCAGCTCGCCCGGTCAGGGGGCTAACTATGGCTACACCTTC	CASSPGQGANYGYTF
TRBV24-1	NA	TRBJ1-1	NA	TGTGCCACCAGAGAAACAGGGAACACTGAAGCTTTCTTT	CATRETGNTEAFF
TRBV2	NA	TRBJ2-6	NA	TGTGCCAGCAGTGAATTCCGTTACTCTGGGGCCAACGTCCTGACTTTC	CASSEFRYSGANVLTF
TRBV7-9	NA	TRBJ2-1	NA	TGTGCCAGCAGCTTAGGTCGCCAGGACAATGAGCAGTTCTTC	CASSLGRQDNEQFF
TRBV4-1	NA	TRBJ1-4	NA	TGCGCCAGCAGCCAAGGCAGGGCCCGTACTGCAACTAATGAAAAACTGTTTTTT	CASSQGRARTATNEKLFF
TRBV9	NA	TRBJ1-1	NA	TGTGCCAGCAGCGTGGAGGGGAGGAGGACTGAAGCTTTCTTT	CASSVEGRRTEAFF
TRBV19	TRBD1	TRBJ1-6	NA	TGTGCCAGTACCCCTCCCTTGGGACAGAAGAATTCACCCCTCCACTTT	CASTPPLGQKNSPLHF
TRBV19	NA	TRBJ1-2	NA	TGTGCCAGTAGTAACCAGGCAGCTAACTATGGCTACACCTTC	CASSNQAANYGYTF
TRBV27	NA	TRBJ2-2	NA	TGTGCCAGCAGTTTCCGACTAGAGGCCGGGGAGCTGTTTTTT	CASSFRLEAGELFF
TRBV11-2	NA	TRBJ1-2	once	TGTGCCAGCAGCTTAGATCCGCGACAGGCCTACTATGGCTACACCTTC	CASSLDPRQAYYGYTF
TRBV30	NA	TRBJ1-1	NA	TGTGCCTGGAACGTACGGGATTTCAACACTGAAGCTTTCTTT	CAWNVRDFNTEAFF
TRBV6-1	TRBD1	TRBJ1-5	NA	TGTGCCAGCAGTGACCCGAACAGGGGACCAAATCAGCCCCAGCATTTT	CASSDPNRGPNQPQHF